This paragraph reports one TCR beta chain. This CDR3 has 16 residues. Germline V gene data show CDR1 as MGHRA and CDR2 as YSYEKL. The V segment lost 3 bases and the J segment 5 bases; nucleotides outside the gene matches: 12. This entry belongs to a study of blood T cell repertoires in COVID-19. Per the original data handling: Estimation of nucleated cell counts relied on the amplification of reference gene primers. Assay used: immunoSEQ multiplex PCR; TCRdb lists only in-frame clones, some missing. The V and J calls and clone size are taken from that table; D and trimming were inferred from the DNA. The repertoire holds a few hundred thousand clones, with about 87% as singletons.

The sequencing sample was made of peripheral blood. This chain connects TRBV4-1 to TRBJ2-7; 8 bases are shared with TRBD2. This receptor was taken from a human donor in a cohort sampled during active COVID-19. The CDR3 DNA reads as TGCGCCAGCAGCCAGAAGGAGACTAGCGTCAACCACGAGCAGTACTTC. Its translation: CASSQKETSVNHEQYF.